Here is one T cell receptor (beta chain) with its context. The Seattle site enrolled patients during active infection and followed them longitudinally. Original processing methods: Nucleated cell number was recorded as an estimate derived from reference gene primer amplification. Profiling relied on immunoSEQ multiplex PCR, and the TCRdb table lists in-frame clones only, not all of them. V, J and clone size are those of that table, while D and trimming were read from the DNA. The sample contains just over 300,000 clones, about 90% of which appear only once. The CDR3 runs 14 residues. Germline-derived CDR1 and CDR2 are GTSNPN and SVGIG (reference sequence). V gave up 4 bases and J gave up 4 bases, with 16 bases separating them. This sample was taken from a study of blood T cell repertoires in COVID-19. Study-level background: Both acute and convalescent COVID-19 samples were obtained from the United States, Italy and Spain.

What was sequenced was peripheral blood. The chain combines TRBV30 with TRBJ1-2; possible D gene TRBD1, 5 bases. The receptor was derived from a woman between 25 and 40 years old with COVID-19, enrolled during active disease. This CDR3 reads CAWIPRGRAYGYTF. In nucleotides, the CDR3 is TGTGCCTGGATCCCGCGGGGCAGGGCCTATGGCTACACCTTC.